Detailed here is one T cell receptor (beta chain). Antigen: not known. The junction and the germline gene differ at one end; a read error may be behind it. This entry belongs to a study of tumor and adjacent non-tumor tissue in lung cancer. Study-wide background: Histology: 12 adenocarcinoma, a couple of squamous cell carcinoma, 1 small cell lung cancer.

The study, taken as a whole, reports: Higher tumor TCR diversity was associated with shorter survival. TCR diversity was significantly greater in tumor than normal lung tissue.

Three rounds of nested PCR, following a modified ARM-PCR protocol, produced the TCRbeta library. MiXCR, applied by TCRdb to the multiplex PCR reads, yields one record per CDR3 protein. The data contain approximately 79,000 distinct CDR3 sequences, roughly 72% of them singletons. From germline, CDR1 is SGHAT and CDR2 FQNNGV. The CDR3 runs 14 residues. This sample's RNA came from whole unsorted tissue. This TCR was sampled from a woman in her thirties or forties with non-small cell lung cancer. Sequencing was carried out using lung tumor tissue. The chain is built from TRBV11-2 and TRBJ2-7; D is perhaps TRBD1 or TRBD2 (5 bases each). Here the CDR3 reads CTRSSLSSGATPTF. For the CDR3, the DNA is TGTACCAGAAGCTCCCTATCCTCCGGGGCTACCCCTACCTTC.